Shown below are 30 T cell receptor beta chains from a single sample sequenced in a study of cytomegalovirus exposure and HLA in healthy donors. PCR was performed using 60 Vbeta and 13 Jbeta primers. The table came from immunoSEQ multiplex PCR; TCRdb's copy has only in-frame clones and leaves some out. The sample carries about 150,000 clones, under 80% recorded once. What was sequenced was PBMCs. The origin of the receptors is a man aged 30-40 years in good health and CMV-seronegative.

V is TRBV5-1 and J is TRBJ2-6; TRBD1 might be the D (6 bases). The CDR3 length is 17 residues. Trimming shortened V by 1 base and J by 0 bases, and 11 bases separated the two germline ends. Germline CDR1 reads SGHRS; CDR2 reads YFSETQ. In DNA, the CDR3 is TGCGCCAGCAGCTTGACAGGGACCCACTCTGGGGCCAACGTCCTGACTTTC. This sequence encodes CASSLTGTHSGANVLTF. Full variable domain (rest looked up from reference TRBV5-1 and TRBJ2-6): KAGVTQTPRYLIKTRGQQVTLSCSPISGHRSVSWYQQTPGQGLQFLFEYFSETQRNKGNFPGRFSGRQFSNSRSEMNVSTLELGDSALYLCASSLTGTHSGANVLTFGAGSRLTVL.

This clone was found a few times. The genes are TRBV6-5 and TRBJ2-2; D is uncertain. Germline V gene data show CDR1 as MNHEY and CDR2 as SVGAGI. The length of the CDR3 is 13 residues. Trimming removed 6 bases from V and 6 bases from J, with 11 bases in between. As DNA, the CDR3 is TGTGCCAGCAGGTTCGATGGAGCCGGGGAGCTGTTTTTT. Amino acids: CASRFDGAGELFF.

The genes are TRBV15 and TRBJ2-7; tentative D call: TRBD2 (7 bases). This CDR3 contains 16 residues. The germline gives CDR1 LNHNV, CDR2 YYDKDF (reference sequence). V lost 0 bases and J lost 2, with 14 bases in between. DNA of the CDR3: TGTGCCACCAGCAGAGATTCAAGGGGGGGGCCCTACGAGCAGTACTTC. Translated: CATSRDSRGGPYEQYF.

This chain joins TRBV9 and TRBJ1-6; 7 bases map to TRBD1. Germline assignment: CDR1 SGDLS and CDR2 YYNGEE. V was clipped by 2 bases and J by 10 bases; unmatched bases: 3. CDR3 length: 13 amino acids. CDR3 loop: CASSVTGDSPLHF. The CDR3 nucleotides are TGTGCCAGCAGCGTCACAGGGGACTCACCCCTCCACTTT.

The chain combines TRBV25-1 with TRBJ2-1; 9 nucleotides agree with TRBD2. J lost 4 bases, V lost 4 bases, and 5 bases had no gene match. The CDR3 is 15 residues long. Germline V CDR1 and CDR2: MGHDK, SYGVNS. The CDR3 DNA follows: TGTGCCAGCAGTGCCTTAGCGGGGGTATACAATGAGCAGTTCTTC. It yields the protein CASSALAGVYNEQFF. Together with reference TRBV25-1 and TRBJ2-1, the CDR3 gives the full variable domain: EADIYQTPRYLVIGTGKKITLECSQTMGHDKMYWYQQDPGMELHLIHYSYGVNSTEKGDLSSESTVSRIRTEHFPLTLESARPSHTSQYLCASSALAGVYNEQFFGPGTRLTVL.

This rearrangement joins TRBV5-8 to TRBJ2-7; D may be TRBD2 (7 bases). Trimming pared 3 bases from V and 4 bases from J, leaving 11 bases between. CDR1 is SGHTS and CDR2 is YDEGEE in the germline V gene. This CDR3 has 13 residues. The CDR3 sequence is CASSSGGKYEQYF. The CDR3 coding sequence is TGTGCCAGCAGCTCGGGGGGCAAATACGAGCAGTACTTC.

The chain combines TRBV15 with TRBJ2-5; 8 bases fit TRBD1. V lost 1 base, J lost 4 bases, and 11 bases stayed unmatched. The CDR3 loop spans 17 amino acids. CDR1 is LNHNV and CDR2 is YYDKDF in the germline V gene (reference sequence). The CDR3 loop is CATSRALIDRGRETQYF. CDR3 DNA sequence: TGTGCCACCAGCAGAGCCCTGATCGACAGGGGCAGAGAGACCCAGTACTTC.

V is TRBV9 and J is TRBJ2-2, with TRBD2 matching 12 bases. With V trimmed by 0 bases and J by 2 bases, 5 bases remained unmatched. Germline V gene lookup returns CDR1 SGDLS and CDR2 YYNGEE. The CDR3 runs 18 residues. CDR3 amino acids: CASSVAPSGGANTGELFF. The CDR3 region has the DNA TGTGCCAGCAGCGTAGCACCTAGCGGGGGGGCAAACACCGGGGAGCTGTTTTTT.

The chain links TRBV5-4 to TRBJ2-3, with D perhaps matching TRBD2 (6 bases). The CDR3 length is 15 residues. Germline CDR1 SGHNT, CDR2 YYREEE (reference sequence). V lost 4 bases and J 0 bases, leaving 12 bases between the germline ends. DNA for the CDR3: TGTGCCAGCAGCGCCACCGCGGGGAGCACAGATACGCAGTATTTT. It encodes CASSATAGSTDTQYF.

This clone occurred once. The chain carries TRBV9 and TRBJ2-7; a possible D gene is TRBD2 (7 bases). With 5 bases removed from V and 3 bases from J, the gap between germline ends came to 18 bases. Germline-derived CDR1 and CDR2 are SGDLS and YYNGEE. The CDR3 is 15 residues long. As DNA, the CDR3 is TGTGCCAGCAGTATTGCGGGGGCTGTAAGCTACGAGCAGTACTTC. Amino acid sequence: CASSIAGAVSYEQYF.

The CDR3 nucleotides read TGTGCCAGCAGCTTTCGGGGGGCTGAGACCCAGTACTTC. Translation gives CASSFRGAETQYF. This chain links TRBV7-8 with TRBJ2-5; D might be TRBD2 (7 bases). Trimming pared 3 bases from V and 5 bases from J, leaving 10 bases between. The CDR3 consists of 13 residues. The V gene's germline CDR1 is SGHVS and CDR2 FQNEAQ.

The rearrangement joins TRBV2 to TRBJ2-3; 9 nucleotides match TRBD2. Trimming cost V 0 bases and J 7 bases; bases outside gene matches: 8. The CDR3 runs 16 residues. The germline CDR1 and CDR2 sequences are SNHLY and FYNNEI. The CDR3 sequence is CASSEASLAGRYTQYF. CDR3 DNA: TGTGCCAGCAGTGAAGCGAGCCTAGCGGGGCGGTATACGCAGTATTTT.

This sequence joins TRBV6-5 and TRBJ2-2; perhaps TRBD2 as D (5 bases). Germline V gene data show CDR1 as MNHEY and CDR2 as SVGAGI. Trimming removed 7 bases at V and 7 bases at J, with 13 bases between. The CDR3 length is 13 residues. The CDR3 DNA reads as TGTGCCAGCACCCTTTACCGGGGCGGGGAGCTGTTTTTT. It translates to CASTLYRGGELFF.

Written as DNA, the CDR3 is TGCAGCACCCCCGGGGTGAACACTGAAGCTTTCTTT. This gives the protein CSTPGVNTEAFF. The gene calls are TRBV29-1 and TRBJ1-1; D unresolved. Looked up from germline, CDR1 is SQVTM and CDR2 is ANQGSEA. The CDR3 has 12 amino acids. The V gene lost 8 bases and the J gene lost 0 bases, with 10 bases spanning the gap.

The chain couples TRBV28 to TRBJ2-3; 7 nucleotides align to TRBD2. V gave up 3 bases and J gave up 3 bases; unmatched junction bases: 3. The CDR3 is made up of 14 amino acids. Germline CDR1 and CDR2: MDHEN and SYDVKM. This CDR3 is CASSFMGGTDTQYF. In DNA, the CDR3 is TGTGCCAGCAGTTTCATGGGGGGGACAGATACGCAGTATTTT.

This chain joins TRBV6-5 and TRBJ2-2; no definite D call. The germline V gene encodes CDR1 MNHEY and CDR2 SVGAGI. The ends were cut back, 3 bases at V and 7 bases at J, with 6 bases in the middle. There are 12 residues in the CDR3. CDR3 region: CASSYRGGELFF. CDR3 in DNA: TGTGCCAGCAGTTATAGAGGCGGGGAGCTGTTTTTT.

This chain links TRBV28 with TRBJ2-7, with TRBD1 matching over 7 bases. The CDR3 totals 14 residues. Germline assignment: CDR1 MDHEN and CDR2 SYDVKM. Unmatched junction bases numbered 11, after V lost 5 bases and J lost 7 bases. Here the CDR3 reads CASSVTGVLGEQYF. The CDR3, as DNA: TGTGCCAGCAGTGTTACAGGGGTTCTTGGAGAGCAGTACTTC.

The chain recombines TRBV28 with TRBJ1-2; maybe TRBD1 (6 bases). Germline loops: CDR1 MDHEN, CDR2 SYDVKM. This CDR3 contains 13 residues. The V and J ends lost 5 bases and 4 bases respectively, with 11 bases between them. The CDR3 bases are TGTGCCAGCAGTGTACAGGGTGGCTATGGCTACACCTTC. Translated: CASSVQGGYGYTF.

The CDR3 region has the DNA TGTGCCAGTAGTACAGGGACTAGCGGGGGGGAGACCCAGTACTTC. Protein: CASSTGTSGGETQYF. The chain is built from TRBV19 and TRBJ2-5; 15 nucleotides align to TRBD2. Looked up from germline, CDR1 is LNHDA and CDR2 is SQIVND (reference sequence). V trimming: 4 bases; J trimming: 5 bases; junction bases outside the gene matches: 2. CDR3 length equals 15 residues.

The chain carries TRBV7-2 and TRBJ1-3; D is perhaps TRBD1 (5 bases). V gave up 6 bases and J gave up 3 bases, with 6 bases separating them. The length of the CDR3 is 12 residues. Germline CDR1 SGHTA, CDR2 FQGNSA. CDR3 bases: TGTGCCAGCAGGGGGGGTGGAAACACCATATATTTT. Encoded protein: CASRGGGNTIYF.

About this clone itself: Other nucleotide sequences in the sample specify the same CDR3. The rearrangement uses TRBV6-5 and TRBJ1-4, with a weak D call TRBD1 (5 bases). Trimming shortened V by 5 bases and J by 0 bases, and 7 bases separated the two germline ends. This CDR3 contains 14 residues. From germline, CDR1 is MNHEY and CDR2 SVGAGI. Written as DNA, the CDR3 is TGTGCCAGCAGTCCGACAGCAACTAATGAAAAACTGTTTTTT. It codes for CASSPTATNEKLFF.

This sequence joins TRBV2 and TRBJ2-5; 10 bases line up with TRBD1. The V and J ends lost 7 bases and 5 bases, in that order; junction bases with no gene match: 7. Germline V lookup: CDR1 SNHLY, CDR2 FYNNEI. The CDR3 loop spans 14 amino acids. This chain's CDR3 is CASILGQGSETQYF. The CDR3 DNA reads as TGTGCCAGCATACTGGGACAGGGGAGCGAGACCCAGTACTTC.

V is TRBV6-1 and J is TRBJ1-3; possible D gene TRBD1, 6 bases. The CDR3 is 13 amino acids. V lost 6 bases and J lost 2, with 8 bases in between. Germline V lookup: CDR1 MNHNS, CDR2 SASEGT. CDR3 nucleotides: TGTGCCAGCAGCAACAGGGCTGGAAACACCATATATTTT. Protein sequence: CASSNRAGNTIYF.

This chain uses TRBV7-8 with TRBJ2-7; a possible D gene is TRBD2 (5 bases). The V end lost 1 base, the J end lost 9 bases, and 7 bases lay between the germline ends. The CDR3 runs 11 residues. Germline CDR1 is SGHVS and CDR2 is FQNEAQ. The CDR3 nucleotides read TGTGCCAGCAGCTTAGAACGGGGGCAGTACTTC. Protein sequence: CASSLERGQYF.

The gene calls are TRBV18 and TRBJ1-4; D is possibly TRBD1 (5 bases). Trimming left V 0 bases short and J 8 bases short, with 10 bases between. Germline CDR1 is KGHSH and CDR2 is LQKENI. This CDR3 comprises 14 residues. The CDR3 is CASSPPTEREKLFF. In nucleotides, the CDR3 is TGTGCCAGCTCACCACCGACAGAAAGGGAAAAACTGTTTTTT.

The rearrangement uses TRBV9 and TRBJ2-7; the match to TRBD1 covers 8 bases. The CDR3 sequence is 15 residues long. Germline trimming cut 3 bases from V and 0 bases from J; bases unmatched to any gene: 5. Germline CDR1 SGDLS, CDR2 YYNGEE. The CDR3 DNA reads TGTGCCAGCAGCGCCTCGGGACAGGCCTCCTACGAGCAGTACTTC. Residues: CASSASGQASYEQYF.

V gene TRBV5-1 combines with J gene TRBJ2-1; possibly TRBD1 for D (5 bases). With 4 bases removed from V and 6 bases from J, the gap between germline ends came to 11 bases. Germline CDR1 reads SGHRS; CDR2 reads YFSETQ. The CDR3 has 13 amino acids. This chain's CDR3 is CASSHQGVNEQFF. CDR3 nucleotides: TGCGCCAGCAGCCATCAGGGTGTCAATGAGCAGTTCTTC. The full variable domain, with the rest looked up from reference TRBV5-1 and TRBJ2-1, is KAGVTQTPRYLIKTRGQQVTLSCSPISGHRSVSWYQQTPGQGLQFLFEYFSETQRNKGNFPGRFSGRQFSNSRSEMNVSTLELGDSALYLCASSHQGVNEQFFGPGTRLTVL.

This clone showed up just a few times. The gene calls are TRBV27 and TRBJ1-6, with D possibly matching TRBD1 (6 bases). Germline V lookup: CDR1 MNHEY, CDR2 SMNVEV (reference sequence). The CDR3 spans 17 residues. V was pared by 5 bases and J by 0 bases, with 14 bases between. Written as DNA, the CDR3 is TGTGCCAGCAGTATCCAGGGGTTAAGCTCCTATAATTCACCCCTCCACTTT. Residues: CASSIQGLSSYNSPLHF.

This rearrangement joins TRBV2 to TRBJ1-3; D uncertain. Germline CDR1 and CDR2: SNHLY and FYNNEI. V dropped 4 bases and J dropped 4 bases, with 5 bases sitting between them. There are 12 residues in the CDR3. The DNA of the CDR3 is TGTGCCAGCAGTGTTAGAGGAAACACCATATATTTT. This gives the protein CASSVRGNTIYF.

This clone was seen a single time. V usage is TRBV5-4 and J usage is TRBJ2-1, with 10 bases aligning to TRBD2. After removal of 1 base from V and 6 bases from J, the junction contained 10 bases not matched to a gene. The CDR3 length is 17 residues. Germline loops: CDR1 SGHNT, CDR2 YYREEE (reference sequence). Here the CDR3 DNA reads TGTGCCAGCAGCTTGATTGGGACTGAGCGGGGGGGCAATGAGCAGTTCTTC. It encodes CASSLIGTERGGNEQFF.